Listed below are T cell receptor beta chains from one sample, sequenced in a study of T cells after yellow fever vaccination. From the 5' RACE reads, TCRdb called clonotypes with MiXCR, one entry per CDR3 protein. The sample yields 130,000 or so distinct CDR3 sequences, 13% to 15% seen once. Material: CD8+ T cells sorted from PBMCs, obtained 5 days after the yellow fever booster vaccination. These receptors all come from a man aged 18 to 35 who received the YFV17D yellow fever vaccine. Both conserved end residues are part of each CDR3. A D gene is named only where the DNA matches it firmly. A clone size is listed for some rows: how often the clone was seen (once, few, many), or a class if it is expanded.

cdr3_aa cdr3_nt d_call v_call clone_size j_call
CASSTGPSTYEQYF TGTGCCAGCAGCACGGGCCCTTCCACCTACGAGCAGTACTTC . TRBV11-2 . TRBJ2-7
CASSLARQVAEAFF TGTGCCAGCAGCTTAGCGAGACAGGTTGCTGAAGCTTTCTTT . TRBV7-9 . TRBJ1-1
CASSGSPGLVLTGELFF TGTGCCAGCAGCGGATCGCCGGGACTAGTGTTGACCGGGGAGCTGTTTTTT TRBD2 TRBV7-2 . TRBJ2-2
CASSQLILSQPQHF TGCGCCAGCAGCCAACTAATCCTGAGCCAGCCCCAGCATTTT . TRBV4-1 . TRBJ1-5
CASSQRDRGFEKLFF TGTGCCAGCAGCCAAAGGGACAGGGGGTTTGAAAAACTGTTTTTT TRBD1 TRBV7-3 few TRBJ1-4
CASSLDGESYEQYF TGTGCCAGCAGCTTAGACGGGGAATCGTACGAGCAGTACTTC . TRBV7-2 . TRBJ2-7
CSAGGSTLLHNYGYTF TGCAGTGCTGGGGGCTCTACCCTTCTTCATAACTATGGCTACACCTTC . TRBV20-1 . TRBJ1-2
CASNRWSSNQPQHF TGTGCCAGCAATCGGTGGTCTAGCAATCAGCCCCAGCATTTT . TRBV6-2/TRBV6-3 . TRBJ1-5
CASSFGFPGRKFF TGTGCCAGCAGTTTTGGGTTCCCTGGTAGGAAGTTCTTC . TRBV12-3/TRBV12-4 few TRBJ2-1
CSVESVREGAYEQYF TGCAGCGTTGAATCTGTGAGGGAGGGGGCCTACGAGCAGTACTTC . TRBV29-1 . TRBJ2-7
CASSTPDFRIIYNEQFF TGTGCCAGCAGTACCCCGGACTTCCGTATAATCTACAATGAGCAGTTCTTC . TRBV6-2/TRBV6-3 many TRBJ2-1
CASTLPGGGVNEQFF TGTGCCAGCACCCTTCCGGGCGGGGGGGTCAATGAGCAGTTCTTC TRBD2 TRBV7-2 . TRBJ2-1
CASSQTGGSYNEQFF TGTGCCAGCAGCCAAACGGGGGGCTCCTACAATGAGCAGTTCTTC TRBD2 TRBV3-1 . TRBJ2-1
CASSLPKQRLEDNSPLHF TGTGCCAGCAGCTTGCCCAAGCAGCGACTAGAGGATAATTCACCCCTCCACTTT . TRBV5-6 few TRBJ1-6
CASSRGGLGSWNEQFF TGTGCCAGCAGCCGGGGGGGCCTTGGTTCTTGGAATGAGCAGTTCTTC . TRBV3-1 few TRBJ2-1
CASGLAWGNEQFF TGTGCTAGTGGTTTGGCTTGGGGCAATGAGCAGTTCTTC . TRBV12-5 few TRBJ2-1
CASSLRKDGLRGTQYF TGTGCCAGCAGCCTCCGGAAGGACGGACTGCGTGGTACGCAGTATTTT . TRBV3-1 . TRBJ2-3
CASSKAVYNEQFF TGTGCCTCCTCAAAGGCCGTATACAATGAGCAGTTCTTC . TRBV12-5 . TRBJ2-1
CASSRTWRDPNTGELFF TGTGCCAGCAGCCGTACCTGGAGGGACCCGAACACCGGGGAGCTGTTTTTT . TRBV5-6 . TRBJ2-2
CASSLRQGASYNSPLHF TGTGCCAGCAGTTTACGGCAGGGGGCGTCCTATAATTCACCCCTCCACTTT TRBD1 TRBV27 few TRBJ1-6